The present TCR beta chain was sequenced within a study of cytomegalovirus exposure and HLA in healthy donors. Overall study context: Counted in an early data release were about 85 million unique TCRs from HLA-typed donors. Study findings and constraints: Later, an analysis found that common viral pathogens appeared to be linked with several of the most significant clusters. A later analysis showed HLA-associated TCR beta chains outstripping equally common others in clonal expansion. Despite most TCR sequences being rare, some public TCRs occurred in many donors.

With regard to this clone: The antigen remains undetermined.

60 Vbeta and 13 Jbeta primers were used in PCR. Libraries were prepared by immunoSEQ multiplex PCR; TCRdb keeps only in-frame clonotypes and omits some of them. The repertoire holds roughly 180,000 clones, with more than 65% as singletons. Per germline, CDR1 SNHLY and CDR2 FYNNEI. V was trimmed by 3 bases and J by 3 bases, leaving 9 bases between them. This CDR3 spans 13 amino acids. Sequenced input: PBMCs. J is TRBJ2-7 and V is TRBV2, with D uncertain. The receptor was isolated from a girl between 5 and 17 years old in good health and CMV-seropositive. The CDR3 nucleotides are TGTGCCAGCAGTGACCAACAGAACTACGAGCAGTACTTC. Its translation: CASSDQQNYEQYF.